These 21 T cell receptor beta chains came from one sample sequenced in a study of T cell repertoires in cytomegalovirus infection. TCRdb itself ran the reads through MiXCR, one entry per CDR3 protein. The sample consists of approximately 630,000 distinct CDR3 sequences, around 24% of them appearing once. The sequenced sample was CD8+ T cells from PBMCs. Receptors were obtained from a human donor in good health (CMV status not recorded). Some clones in this sample may be carry-over from other donors' samples.

A few counts support this clonotype. The chain couples TRBV28 to TRBJ2-3, with D possibly TRBD2 on 6 matching bases. The ends were cut back, 3 bases at V and 4 bases at J, with 14 bases in the middle. Per the germline V gene, CDR1 is MDHEN and CDR2 is SYDVKM. This CDR3 contains 15 residues. This chain's CDR3 is CASSFTSSGADTQYF. CDR3 DNA: TGTGCCAGCAGTTTTACATCCTCGGGAGCAGATACGCAGTATTTT.

The chain recombines TRBV19 with TRBJ2-5, with a possible D match to TRBD1 (6 bases). The CDR3 runs to 15 residues. Germline V gives CDR1 LNHDA, CDR2 SQIVND (reference sequence). V dropped 7 bases and J dropped 2 bases, with 17 bases sitting between them. CDR3: CASTPRGGQQETQYF. In DNA, the CDR3 is TGTGCCAGTACCCCCCGCGGAGGACAGCAAGAGACCCAGTACTTC.

This clonotype was found many times. V is TRBV18 and J is TRBJ2-4; either TRBD1 or TRBD2 may fit D (5 bases each). CDR1 is KGHSH and CDR2 is LQKENI in the germline V gene. This CDR3 has 18 amino acids. V was trimmed by 3 bases and J by 0 bases, leaving 18 bases between them. The CDR3 sequence: CASSPGTSRDGAKNIQYF. The CDR3 DNA reads TGTGCCAGCTCACCCGGCACTTCGAGGGACGGAGCCAAAAACATTCAGTACTTC.

This rearrangement joins TRBV18 to TRBJ1-1; 8 bases line up with TRBD1. Per germline, CDR1 KGHSH and CDR2 LQKENI. With V trimmed by 5 bases and J by 5 bases, 7 bases remained unmatched. The CDR3 loop spans 14 amino acids. The CDR3 loop reads CASSVATGVTEAFF. In nucleotides, the CDR3 is TGTGCCAGCTCAGTGGCGACAGGGGTGACTGAAGCTTTCTTT.

Points on this clonotype: One junction end disagrees with the germline gene, perhaps due to a read error. The rearrangement uses TRBV7-9 and TRBJ1-4; D is uncertain. CDR3 length equals 15 residues. CDR1 SEHNR and CDR2 FQNEAQ come from the germline V gene (reference sequence). CDR3 residues: CASSSLGDIEERLFF. The CDR3 DNA follows: TGTGCCAGCAGCTCCTTGGGCGATATAGAAGAAAGACTGTTTTTT.

This clonotype was picked up a small number of times. This sequence joins TRBV5-1 and TRBJ2-1, with D possibly being TRBD2 (7 bases). The CDR3 runs to 16 residues. The V end was cut by 2 bases, the J end by 9 bases, with 21 bases between. The germline gives CDR1 SGHRS, CDR2 YFSETQ. CDR3 DNA sequence: TGCGCCAGCAGCTTTTATAGGGGGGGCCTGTTTTTTGAGCAGTTCTTC. Translated: CASSFYRGGLFFEQFF.

V gene TRBV19 combines with J gene TRBJ1-3, with 7 positions matching TRBD1. Germline CDR1 and CDR2: LNHDA and SQIVND (reference sequence). Trimming at V came to 10 bases and at J to 7 bases, leaving 4 bases not matched to a gene. CDR3 length: 11 amino acids. CDR3 residues: CATTGENTIYF. The CDR3 DNA is TGTGCCACCACAGGGGAGAACACCATATATTTT.

This clonotype was found a few times. The genes are TRBV5-1 and TRBJ2-1; 10 positions agree with TRBD2. This CDR3 comprises 17 residues. Germline V lookup: CDR1 SGHRS, CDR2 YFSETQ. Germline trimming cut 1 base from V and 3 bases from J; bases unmatched to any gene: 7. The CDR3 DNA follows: TGCGCCAGCAGCTTGACTAGCGGGGCTGCTTTCTACAATGAGCAGTTCTTC. Its translation: CASSLTSGAAFYNEQFF.

The V gene is TRBV5-5, the J gene TRBJ1-2; D unclear. Germline CDR1 reads SGHKS; CDR2 reads YYEKEE (reference sequence). V was pared by 0 bases and J by 4 bases, with 13 bases between. This CDR3 region has 15 residues. CDR3 in DNA: TGTGCCAGCAGCTTGGTGGAGGGCGGAATCTATGGCTACACCTTC. It codes for CASSLVEGGIYGYTF.

The chain has TRBV25-1 and TRBJ1-2, with 12 bases that match TRBD1. Germline V CDR1 and CDR2: MGHDK, SYGVNS. The CDR3 sequence is 16 residues long. The V segment lost 2 bases and the J segment 5 bases; nucleotides outside the gene matches: 6. The DNA for the CDR3 is TGTGCCAGCAGTGAAGGGACAGGGGGCTTCGGGTATGGCTACACCTTC. Its translation: CASSEGTGGFGYGYTF.

V is TRBV10-3 and J is TRBJ2-4, with D possibly matching TRBD1 (6 bases). V was clipped by 10 bases and J by 3 bases, with 13 bases between them. The CDR3 totals 13 residues. Germline V gene sequence: CDR1 ENHRY, CDR2 SYGVKD. CDR3 amino acids: CATRQEDKNIQYF. The CDR3 coding sequence is TGTGCCACTCGACAGGAGGACAAAAACATTCAGTACTTC.

There are a few counts of this clonotype. The rearrangement links TRBV7-2 to TRBJ2-5; D might be TRBD2 (5 bases). CDR1 is SGHTA and CDR2 is FQGNSA in the germline V gene. CDR3 length: 15 residues. With 4 bases removed from V and 3 bases from J, the gap between germline ends came to 15 bases. In DNA, the CDR3 is TGTGCCAGCAGCTACCTACTCGGGATCAAAGAGACCCAGTACTTC. It yields the protein CASSYLLGIKETQYF.

This clonotype was detected ten times or more. V and J are TRBV7-9 and TRBJ1-2; D is unclear. Trimming left V 4 bases short and J 1 base short, with 1 base between. Germline lookup yields CDR1 SEHNR and CDR2 FQNEAQ (reference sequence). The length of the CDR3 is 11 residues. For the CDR3, the DNA is TGTGCCAGCAGCTATAACTATGGCTACACCTTC. Protein sequence: CASSYNYGYTF.

V gene TRBV10-3 combines with J gene TRBJ2-7, with D unresolved. This CDR3 region has 15 residues. The germline gives CDR1 ENHRY, CDR2 SYGVKD. With 3 bases removed from V and 4 bases from J, the gap between germline ends came to 16 bases. In nucleotides, the CDR3 is TGTGCCATCAGTGACCCGGAACAGAAAGGTTACGAGCAGTACTTC. This codes for CAISDPEQKGYEQYF.

This sequence joins TRBV7-9 and TRBJ2-5, with TRBD1 as a possible D gene (5 bases). This CDR3 has 15 amino acids. Trimming took 5 bases from V and 2 from J, leaving 15 bases between them. The germline V gene has CDR1 SEHNR and CDR2 FQNEAQ (reference sequence). The CDR3 nucleotides are TGTGCCAGCAGCGCCCCGGCAGGGCTGCAAGAGACCCAGTACTTC. This translates into CASSAPAGLQETQYF.

Comment on this clonotype: A much larger clone is a single base away; this may be a read error. V is TRBV6-2 or TRBV6-3 and J is TRBJ2-7, with unresolved D. Germline CDR1 is MNHEY and CDR2 is SVGEGT. The CDR3 covers 16 residues. Trimming cost V 0 bases and J 0 bases, with 12 bases left between them. CDR3 protein: CASSYSIFSDSYEQYV. For the CDR3, the DNA is TGTGCCAGCAGTTACTCGATTTTTTCGGACTCCTACGAGCAGTACGTC.

This clonotype has ten or more counts. The chain couples TRBV28 to TRBJ1-1; no definite D call. Per germline, CDR1 MDHEN and CDR2 SYDVKM. The CDR3 consists of 14 residues. Trimming shortened V by 2 bases and J by 3 bases, and 10 bases separated the two germline ends. The CDR3 reads CASSLLTGDTEAFF. The CDR3 bases are TGTGCCAGCAGTTTACTGACTGGAGACACTGAAGCTTTCTTT. The full variable domain, in which reference TRBV28 and TRBJ1-1 provide the parts outside the CDR3, is DVKVTQSSRYLVKRTGEKVFLECVQDMDHENMFWYRQDPGLGLRLIYFSYDVKMKEKGDIPEGYSVSREKKERFSLILESASTNQTSMYLCASSLLTGDTEAFFGQGTRLTVV.

This clonotype was picked up many times. This chain uses TRBV14 with TRBJ1-2; 7 bases match TRBD1. Unmatched junction bases numbered 6, after V lost 3 bases and J lost 5 bases. Per the germline V gene, CDR1 is SGHDN and CDR2 is FVKESK. The CDR3 is made up of 14 amino acids. The CDR3 DNA reads TGTGCCAGCAGCCACCCCAAACAGGGGTATGGCTACACCTTC. Protein: CASSHPKQGYGYTF.

This chain connects TRBV6-2 or TRBV6-3 to TRBJ1-6; D is uncertain. Germline CDR1 and CDR2: MNHEY and SVGEGT. V lost 7 bases to trimming and J lost 8 bases, with 12 bases between them. This CDR3 contains 13 residues. CDR3 in amino acids: CASKNQGHSPLHF. The CDR3 nucleotides are TGTGCCAGCAAAAATCAAGGGCATTCACCCCTCCACTTT.

This clonotype appeared many times. The rearrangement uses TRBV27 and TRBJ2-1, with D possibly matching TRBD2 (5 bases). Trimming took off 2 bases at V and 0 bases at J, with 8 bases between the two ends. The CDR3 is made up of 15 amino acids. The V gene's germline CDR1 is MNHEY and CDR2 SMNVEV (reference sequence). The CDR3 region is CASSLEGFSYNEQFF. The CDR3 DNA sequence: TGTGCCAGCAGTTTAGAGGGCTTCTCCTACAATGAGCAGTTCTTC.

The chain carries TRBV20-1 and TRBJ1-1, with D tentatively TRBD1 (5 bases). The CDR3 contains 17 residues. V was cut by 0 bases and J by 10 bases, with 27 bases left in between. Per the germline V gene, CDR1 is DFQATT and CDR2 is SNEGSKA (reference sequence). CDR3 sequence reads: CSARDRRVGLIMGRAFF. CDR3 nucleotides: TGCAGTGCTAGAGATAGAAGGGTGGGGCTAATAATGGGAAGAGCTTTCTTT.